These 9 T cell receptor beta chains originate from one sample sequenced in a study of CD8+CD57+ T cells in acquired aplastic anemia. It was genomic DNA that served as the template for profiling TCR beta VDJ and CDR3. TCRdb ran MiXCR on the reads and lists one entry per CDR3 protein. This table holds 95,000 to 120,000 distinct CDR3 sequences, less than 65% found once. The sequenced material came from sorted CD4+, CD8+, or CD8+CD57+ T cells (not recorded which) from PBMCs. The receptors were gathered from a human donor in good health, serving as a control.

This clonotype was observed at least ten times. The chain employs TRBV15 and TRBJ2-1, with 11 bases fitting TRBD2. The CDR3 runs 17 residues. V shed 5 bases, J shed 6 bases, and the junction held 12 bases outside the gene matches. Germline V lookup: CDR1 LNHNV, CDR2 YYDKDF (reference sequence). CDR3 sequence (DNA): TGTGCCACCAGCCCTACTTTACCGGGACTAGCGGTCAATGAGCAGTTCTTC. Translation: CATSPTLPGLAVNEQFF.

The chain links TRBV5-1 to TRBJ2-7, with a possible D match to TRBD2 (6 bases). CDR1 and CDR2 (germline): SGHRS, YFSETQ. CDR3 size: 15 residues. Trimming pared 0 bases from V and 3 bases from J, leaving 13 bases between. The CDR3 here is CASSLEGGLLYEQYF. The CDR3, as DNA: TGCGCCAGCAGCTTGGAGGGAGGTCTCCTCTACGAGCAGTACTTC.

The chain has TRBV10-3 and TRBJ1-1, with TRBD1 matching 7 bases. The CDR3 contains 11 residues. Germline assignment: CDR1 ENHRY and CDR2 SYGVKD. The ends lost 6 bases at V and 7 bases at J; junction bases unmatched: 2. In DNA, the CDR3 is TGTGCCATCAGGGGACAGAATGAAGCTTTCTTT. Translated, it gives CAIRGQNEAFF.

The genes are TRBV19 and TRBJ2-3, with 10 bases matching TRBD2. After removal of 7 bases from V and 1 base from J, the junction contained 5 bases not matched to a gene. The CDR3 has 15 residues. Looked up from germline, CDR1 is LNHDA and CDR2 is SQIVND (reference sequence). The CDR3 DNA follows: TGTGCCAGTACCATAAGCGGGGGGGGCACAGATACGCAGTATTTT. It is translated as CASTISGGGTDTQYF. The full variable domain, its missing parts supplied by reference TRBV19 and TRBJ2-3, is DGGITQSPKYLFRKEGQNVTLSCEQNLNHDAMYWYRQDPGQGLRLIYYSQIVNDFQKGDIAEGYSVSREKKESFPLTVTSAQKNPTAFYLCASTISGGGTDTQYFGPGTRLTVL.

This chain connects TRBV5-1 to TRBJ1-2; 10 nucleotides line up with TRBD1. With V trimmed by 4 bases and J by 4 bases, 7 bases remained unmatched. CDR1 SGHRS and CDR2 YFSETQ come from the germline V gene. The CDR3 has 15 amino acids. CDR3 nucleotides: TGCGCCAGCAGCCTAGGAGGGACAGGGGTCTATGGCTACACCTTC. The encoded protein is CASSLGGTGVYGYTF.

This clonotype has just a few counts. The rearrangement uses TRBV15 and TRBJ1-5, with TRBD1 matching 9 bases. Germline loops: CDR1 LNHNV, CDR2 YYDKDF (reference sequence). The V segment lost 5 bases and the J segment 7 bases; nucleotides outside the gene matches: 6. The CDR3 runs to 14 residues. The CDR3: CATSRDRVHQPQHF. CDR3 DNA sequence: TGTGCCACCAGCCGGGACAGGGTCCACCAGCCCCAGCATTTT.

The V gene is TRBV20-1, the J gene TRBJ1-2, with unresolved D. Germline V lookup: CDR1 DFQATT, CDR2 SNEGSKA (reference sequence). This CDR3 contains 11 residues. V shed 1 base and J shed 4 bases, with 4 bases lying between them. The CDR3: CSARGGYGYTF. CDR3 sequence (DNA): TGCAGTGCTAGAGGCGGCTATGGCTACACCTTC.

This clonotype was seen a few times. The rearrangement uses TRBV6-1 and TRBJ2-1; D may be TRBD1 or TRBD2 (5 bases each). The CDR3 extends over 15 amino acids. Germline V gene lookup returns CDR1 MNHNS and CDR2 SASEGT. V lost 3 bases and J lost 4, with 13 bases in between. CDR3 loop: CASSDRDQGYNEQFF. CDR3 nucleotide sequence: TGTGCCAGCAGTGACCGGGACCAGGGTTACAATGAGCAGTTCTTC.

This clonotype was seen many times. The genes are TRBV5-6 and TRBJ1-5; maybe TRBD1 (6 bases). CDR1 and CDR2 (germline): SGHDT, YYEEEE. V lost 4 bases to trimming and J lost 8 bases, with 13 bases between them. The CDR3 extends over 13 amino acids. CDR3: CASSVLQGEPQHF. The CDR3 DNA sequence: TGTGCCAGCAGCGTCCTACAGGGTGAGCCCCAGCATTTT.